This T cell receptor beta chain was obtained from a study of PD-1 blockade in classical Hodgkin lymphoma. Background on the study: Patients were treated with nivolumab at 3 mg/kg, and this was given intravenously every 2 weeks. Overall study results and limits: Significant TCR diversity gains by C4D1 occurred in CD4+ but not CD8+ cells. In newly diagnosed patients, baseline TCR diversity was reportedly below that of healthy donors.

Stated time point: cycle 4 day 1 (C4D1), after less than 7 weeks of nivolumab. Each patient relapsed following autologous stem cell transplantation, and prior brentuximab vedotin exposure differed. The study purified CD4+ T cells from thawed PBMCs using magnetic negative selection. From germline, CDR1 is SEHNR and CDR2 FQNEAQ (reference sequence). The germline V and J ends were trimmed by 1 base and 3 bases, with 5 bases remaining between them. CDR3 length: 13 amino acids. The assay was immunoSEQ multiplex PCR, and TCRdb's table has in-frame clones only and misses some. The data hold under 20,000 clones, with over 65% observed a single time. Points on this clone: Its antigen is undetermined.

This chain connects TRBV7-9 to TRBJ2-3; D remains ambiguous. The TCR comes from a human donor with classical Hodgkin lymphoma. The material was CD4+ T cells from blood, obtained before the fourth cycle of nivolumab. In nucleotides, the CDR3 is TGTGCCAGCAGCTTAGGCGGAACAGATACGCAGTATTTT. Amino acids: CASSLGGTDTQYF.